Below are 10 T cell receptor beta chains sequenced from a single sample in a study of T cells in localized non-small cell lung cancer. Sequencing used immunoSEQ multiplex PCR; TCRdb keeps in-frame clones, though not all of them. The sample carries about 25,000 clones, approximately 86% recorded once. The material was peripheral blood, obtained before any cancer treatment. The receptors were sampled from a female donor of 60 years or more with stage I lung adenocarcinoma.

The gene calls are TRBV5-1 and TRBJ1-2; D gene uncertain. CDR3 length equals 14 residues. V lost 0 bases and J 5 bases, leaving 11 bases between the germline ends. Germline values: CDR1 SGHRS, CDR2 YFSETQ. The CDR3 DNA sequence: TGCGCCAGCAGCTTGGCGGCGGATGGATATGGCTACACCTTC. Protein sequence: CASSLAADGYGYTF.

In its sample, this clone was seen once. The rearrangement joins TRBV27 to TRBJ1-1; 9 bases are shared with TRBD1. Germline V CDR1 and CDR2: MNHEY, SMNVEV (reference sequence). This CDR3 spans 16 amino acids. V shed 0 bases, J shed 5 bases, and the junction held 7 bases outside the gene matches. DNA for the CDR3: TGTGCCAGCAGTTTATCGGTCACAGGGGGCCGAACTGAAGCTTTCTTT. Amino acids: CASSLSVTGGRTEAFF.

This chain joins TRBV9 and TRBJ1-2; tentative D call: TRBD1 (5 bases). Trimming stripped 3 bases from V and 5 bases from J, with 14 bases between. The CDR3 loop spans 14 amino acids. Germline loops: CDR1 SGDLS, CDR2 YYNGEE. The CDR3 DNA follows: TGTGCCAGCAGCGAGGGGAGGGGCGCTTATGGCTACACCTTC. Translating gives CASSEGRGAYGYTF.

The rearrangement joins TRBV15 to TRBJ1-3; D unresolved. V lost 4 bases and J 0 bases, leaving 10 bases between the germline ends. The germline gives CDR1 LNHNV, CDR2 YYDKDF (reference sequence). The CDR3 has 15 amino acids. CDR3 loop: CATSTRAPSGNTIYF. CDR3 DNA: TGTGCCACCAGCACCCGGGCTCCCTCTGGAAACACCATATATTTT. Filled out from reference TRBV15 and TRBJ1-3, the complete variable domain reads DAMVIQNPRYQVTQFGKPVTLSCSQTLNHNVMYWYQQKSSQAPKLLFHYYDKDFNNEADTPDNFQSRRPNTSFCFLDIRSPGLGDTAMYLCATSTRAPSGNTIYFGEGSWLTVV.

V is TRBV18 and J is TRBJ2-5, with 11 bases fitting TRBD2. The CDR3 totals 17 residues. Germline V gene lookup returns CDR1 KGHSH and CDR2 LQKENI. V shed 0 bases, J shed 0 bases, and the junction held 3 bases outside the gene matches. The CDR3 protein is CASSPPTSGTDQETQYF. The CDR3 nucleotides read TGTGCCAGCTCACCACCGACTAGCGGGACGGACCAAGAGACCCAGTACTTC.

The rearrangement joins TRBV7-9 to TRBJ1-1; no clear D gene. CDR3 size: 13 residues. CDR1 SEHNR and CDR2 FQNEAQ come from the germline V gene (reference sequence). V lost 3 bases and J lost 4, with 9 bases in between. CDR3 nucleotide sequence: TGTGCCAGCAGCTTCAACAACCCCACTGAAGCTTTCTTT. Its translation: CASSFNNPTEAFF.

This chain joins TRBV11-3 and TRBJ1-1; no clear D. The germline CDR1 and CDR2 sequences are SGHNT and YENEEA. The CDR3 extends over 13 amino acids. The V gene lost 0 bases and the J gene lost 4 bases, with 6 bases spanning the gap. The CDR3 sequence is CASSLDTPTEAFF. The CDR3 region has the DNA TGTGCCAGCAGCTTAGATACTCCCACTGAAGCTTTCTTT.

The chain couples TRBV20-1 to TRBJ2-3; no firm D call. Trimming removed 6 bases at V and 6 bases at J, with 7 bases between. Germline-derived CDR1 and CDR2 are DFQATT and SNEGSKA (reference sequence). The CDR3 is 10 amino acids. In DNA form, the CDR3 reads TGCAGTGCGAGAATGGATACGCAGTATTTT. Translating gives CSARMDTQYF.

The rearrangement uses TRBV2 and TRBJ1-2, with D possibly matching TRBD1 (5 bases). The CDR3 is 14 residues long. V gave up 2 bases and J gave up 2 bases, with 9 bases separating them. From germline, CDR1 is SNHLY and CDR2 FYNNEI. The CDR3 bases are TGTGCCAGCAGTGAATTGGCAGGGAACTATGGCTACACCTTC. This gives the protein CASSELAGNYGYTF.

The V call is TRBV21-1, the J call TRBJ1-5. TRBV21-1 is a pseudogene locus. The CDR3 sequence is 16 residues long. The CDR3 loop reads CASSKASQAGGQPQHF. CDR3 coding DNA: TGTGCCAGCAGCAAAGCCTCGCAGGCAGGAGGACAGCCCCAGCATTTT.